A selection of T cell receptor beta chains follows, all from one sample in a study of PD-1 blockade in classical Hodgkin lymphoma. Clones were sequenced by immunoSEQ multiplex PCR, and TCRdb holds only the in-frame ones, with some missing. The repertoire holds about 13,000 clones, with 75% to 95% as singletons. This material consisted of peripheral blood mononuclear cells (PBMCs), taken at baseline. The receptors here all came from a human donor with classical Hodgkin lymphoma. The CDR3 runs from the conserved cysteine through the conserved F or W. The order of the fields is J gene, D gene, clone size, V gene, CDR3 DNA, CDR3 protein. A D gene is named only where the DNA matches it firmly. Clone sizes are given selectively: once, few, many, or a class where the clone is expanded.

TRBJ2-1,NA,NA,TRBV5-4,TGTGCCAGCAGCCAGGACAGTCAGCCCTACAATGAGCAGTTCTTC,CASSQDSQPYNEQFF
TRBJ2-5,NA,NA,TRBV14,TGTGCCAGCAGCCAAGATCGCAGGCGGTCGCTAGCCTTTCAAGAGACCCAGTACTTC,CASSQDRRRSLAFQETQYF
TRBJ1-1,TRBD1,NA,TRBV6-6,TGTGCCAGCAGGGGACAGGGGGCAAAAACTGAAGCTTTCTTT,CASRGQGAKTEAFF
TRBJ1-2,TRBD1,NA,TRBV10-2,TGCGCCAGCAGTATCGGGACAGGGGACTATGGCTACACCTTC,CASSIGTGDYGYTF
TRBJ1-3,NA,once,TRBV7-9,TGTGCCAGCAGCTTATTCCGAGGCTCTGGAAACACCATATATTTT,CASSLFRGSGNTIYF
TRBJ2-1,TRBD2,NA,TRBV6-5,TGTGCCAGCAGCCCCCTCGGGGGGTCTTACAATGAGCAGTTCTTC,CASSPLGGSYNEQFF
TRBJ1-1,NA,NA,TRBV7-8,TGTGCCAGCAGCTTAGCCGGGACGGTCGTTGAAGCTTTCTTT,CASSLAGTVVEAFF
TRBJ1-1,NA,NA,TRBV14,TGTGCCAGCAGCTTTACATTATTAGGACTCTTGAACACTGAAGCTTTCTTT,CASSFTLLGLLNTEAFF
TRBJ2-1,NA,NA,TRBV5-1,TGCGCCAGCAGCGCCTGGGGTGCGGAGGGGGGGTTCTTC,CASSAWGAEGGFF
TRBJ1-3,TRBD1,NA,TRBV2,TGTGCCAGCAGCCCAGATCAGGGGGCGGAAAACACCATATATTTT,CASSPDQGAENTIYF
TRBJ1-6,TRBD1,NA,TRBV6-4,TGTGCCAGCAGTGCCCTGACAGGGAGTAATTCACCCCTCCACTTT,CASSALTGSNSPLHF
TRBJ2-7,NA,NA,TRBV11-2,TGTGCCAGCAGCTTGAGAAGACAGCCCTACGAGCAGTACTTC,CASSLRRQPYEQYF